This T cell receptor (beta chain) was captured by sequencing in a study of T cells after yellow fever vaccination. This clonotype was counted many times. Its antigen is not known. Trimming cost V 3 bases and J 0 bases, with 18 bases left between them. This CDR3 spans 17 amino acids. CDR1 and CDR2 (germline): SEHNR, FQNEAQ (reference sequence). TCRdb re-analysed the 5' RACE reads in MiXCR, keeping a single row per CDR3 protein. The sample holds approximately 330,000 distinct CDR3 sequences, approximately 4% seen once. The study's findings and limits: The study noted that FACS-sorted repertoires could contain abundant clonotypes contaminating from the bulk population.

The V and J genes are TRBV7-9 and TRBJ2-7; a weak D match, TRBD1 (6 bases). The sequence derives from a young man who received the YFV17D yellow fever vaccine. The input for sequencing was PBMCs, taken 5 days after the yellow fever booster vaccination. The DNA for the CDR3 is TGTGCCAGCAGCTTGTCACCGGGGCAGGGGAGCTCCTACGAGCAGTACGTC. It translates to CASSLSPGQGSSYEQYV.